The source of this TCR beta chain is a study of T cells in Graves' hyperthyroidism and ophthalmopathy. The TCR beta CDR3 regions underwent amplification using RNA transcripts as the source. First-round RT-PCR targeting the TCR CDR3 was performed with the HTBI primer set. TCRdb used MiXCR to reprocess the multiplex PCR reads, holding one entry per CDR3 protein. Here the sample spans 490,000 or so distinct CDR3 sequences, 40% to 50% being singletons. Germline assignment: CDR1 SGHTA and CDR2 FQGNSA. This CDR3 spans 14 amino acids. V was trimmed by 1 base and J by 2 bases, leaving 9 bases between them. This clonotype was found many times. A single base separates this from a much larger clone, so it may be a read error.

The receptor comes from an adult woman with Graves' disease, either hyperthyroidism or ophthalmopathy (not recorded which). The chain is built from TRBV7-2 and TRBJ2-7, with a tentative D call TRBD1 (5 bases). Sequences were obtained from peripheral blood or thyroid tissue (not recorded which). The CDR3, as DNA: TGTGCCAGCAGCTTAGACAGGACCACCTACGAGCAGTACTTC. This gives the protein CASSLDRTTYEQYF.